A single sample gave rise to the 3 T cell receptor beta chains below, sequenced in a study of cytomegalovirus exposure and HLA in healthy donors. PCR involved 60 Vbeta and 13 Jbeta primers. Assay used: immunoSEQ multiplex PCR; TCRdb lists only in-frame clones, some missing. This sample's clone table lists approximately 110,000 clones. Source material: PBMCs. These receptors originate from a man aged 18 to 29 in good health and CMV-seronegative.

This chain links TRBV28 with TRBJ2-1, with D possibly matching TRBD1 (5 bases). CDR1 is MDHEN and CDR2 is SYDVKM in the germline V gene. Trimming took 6 bases from V and 0 from J, leaving 9 bases between them. The CDR3 extends over 14 amino acids. The CDR3 protein is CASRTASSYNEQFF. DNA of the CDR3: TGTGCCAGCAGGACAGCTAGCTCCTACAATGAGCAGTTCTTC. The variable domain in full, with the rest retrieved from reference TRBV28 and TRBJ2-1, is DVKVTQSSRYLVKRTGEKVFLECVQDMDHENMFWYRQDPGLGLRLIYFSYDVKMKEKGDIPEGYSVSREKKERFSLILESASTNQTSMYLCASRTASSYNEQFFGPGTRLTVL.

This chain joins TRBV6-1 and TRBJ1-1; maybe TRBD1 (6 bases). V lost 0 bases to trimming and J lost 3 bases, with 8 bases between them. Looked up from germline, CDR1 is MNHNS and CDR2 is SASEGT. The CDR3 extends over 14 amino acids. The CDR3 loop reads CASSEARGHTEAFF. In DNA, the CDR3 is TGTGCCAGCAGTGAAGCGCGGGGGCACACTGAAGCTTTCTTT.

The chain recombines TRBV28 with TRBJ2-4; D gene unclear. The CDR3 extends over 11 amino acids. Germline lookup yields CDR1 MDHEN and CDR2 SYDVKM. Trimming pared 4 bases from V and 9 bases from J, leaving 7 bases between. The CDR3: CASSSPSIQYF. The CDR3 DNA reads as TGTGCCAGCAGTTCCCCTTCCATTCAGTACTTC.